Each of the 17 T cell receptor beta chains below was sequenced from the same sample in a study of molecular identifiers for immune sequencing clone quantification (dated by TCRdb to between 2017 and 2018). Libraries were prepared through PCR. Sequencing used a NextSeq 500. TCRdb passed the public sequencing reads through fastp at Q25 and MiXCR, retaining productive beta sequences. Records with the same CDR3 protein are collapsed into one entry carrying the most frequent genes and DNA. A total of fewer than 350,000 distinct CDR3 sequences appear in this sample, about a quarter of them only once. About 0.73% of the sample rests with the top ten. Material for sequencing was naive CD8+ T cells from blood, with Jurkat cell RNA spiked in. Per the publication, the cell subset or site label means: FACS-sorted CD8+CD4-CCR7+CD45RA+ naive T cells. Receptor source: a human donor in good health. Some libraries in this study had Jurkat cell RNA spiked in.

Concerning this clonotype: With a much larger clone just one base away, this may be a read error. The chain carries TRBV7-8 and TRBJ2-7; 7 nucleotides align to TRBD2. The CDR3 extends over 14 amino acids. Germline CDR1 is SGHVS and CDR2 is FQNEAQ. The CDR3 is CASSYRPGDYERYF. The CDR3 DNA is TGTGCCAGCAGCTATCGGCCCGGGGACTACGAGCGGTACTTC.

Regarding this clonotype: The conserved closing phenylalanine or tryptophan is absent in this CDR3, likely reflecting a read error. The genes are TRBV7-9 and TRBJ2-5; 7 nucleotides align to TRBD1. The CDR3 length is 14 residues. Per germline, CDR1 SEHNR and CDR2 FQNEAQ (reference sequence). The V segment lost 3 bases and the J segment 1 base; nucleotides outside the gene matches: 2. The chain's CDR3 is CASSLDRSQETQYL. The CDR3 DNA is TGTGCCAGCAGCTTGGACAGGAGCCAAGAGACCCAGTACCTC.

For this clonotype: Compared with germline, one end of the junction differs, possibly owing to a read error. This chain connects TRBV11-2 to TRBJ2-3; D uncertain. Germline V CDR1 and CDR2: SGHAT, FQNNGV. The CDR3 has 12 residues. For the CDR3, the DNA is TGTGCCATCAGCTTAGTGTCAGATACGCAGTATTTT. Protein sequence: CAISLVSDTQYF.

This clonotype was found a few times. The chain recombines TRBV7-9 with TRBJ2-5; D unclear. Germline loops: CDR1 SEHNR, CDR2 FQNEAQ (reference sequence). Trimming took 3 bases from V and 5 from J, leaving 10 bases between them. The CDR3 is made up of 13 amino acids. In DNA, the CDR3 is TGTGCCAGCAGCTTCTCGACGGTGGAGACCCAGTACTTC. This translates into CASSFSTVETQYF.

This clonotype was seen many times. This chain uses TRBV6-5 with TRBJ2-3, with TRBD2 matching over 7 bases. Germline loops: CDR1 MNHEY, CDR2 SVGAGI. V lost 2 bases to trimming and J lost 0 bases; unmatched junction nucleotides: 11. The CDR3 consists of 18 residues. CDR3 amino acids: CASSYGRIRRGSTDTQYF. The CDR3 nucleotides are TGTGCCAGCAGTTACGGGCGGATTAGGCGGGGGAGCACAGATACGCAGTATTTT.

Regarding this clonotype: A read error may be the cause here, since a much bigger clone is one base away. This chain uses TRBV6-2 or TRBV6-3 with TRBJ1-5; TRBD1 matches at 7 bases. This CDR3 has 14 residues. Per germline, CDR1 MNHEY and CDR2 SVGEGT. CDR3 sequence reads: CASSPWGQNQPRHF. The CDR3 bases are TGTGCCAGCAGCCCGTGGGGACAGAATCAGCCCCGGCATTTT.

The genes are TRBV20-1 and TRBJ2-6; D uncertain. This CDR3 has 14 residues. CDR1 DFQATT and CDR2 SNEGSKA come from the germline V gene (reference sequence). Trimming removed 7 bases at V and 0 bases at J, with 10 bases between. The CDR3 protein is CSVRRYSGANVLTF. The CDR3 bases are TGCAGTGTGAGACGGTACTCTGGGGCCAACGTCCTGACTTTC.

In this sample, this clonotype turned up many times. The chain uses TRBV2 and TRBJ2-2; 7 bases align to TRBD1. The germline V gene encodes CDR1 SNHLY and CDR2 FYNNEI. This CDR3 comprises 14 residues. After removal of 8 bases from V and 2 bases from J, the junction contained 5 bases not matched to a gene. The CDR3 spells CASSRDSNTGELFF. The CDR3 DNA reads as TGTGCCAGCTCTCGGGACAGTAACACCGGGGAGCTGTTTTTT.

This clonotype occurred many times. The chain links TRBV3-1 to TRBJ1-6, with D uncertain. The germline CDR1 and CDR2 sequences are LGHDT and YNNKEL (reference sequence). Trimming cost V 6 bases and J 13 bases, with 13 bases left between them. This CDR3 is built from 12 residues. CDR3 DNA sequence: TGTGCCAGCAGACAGACTGGCCTCCCCCTCCACTTT. This translates into CASRQTGLPLHF.

V is TRBV27 and J is TRBJ2-7; D gene unclear. Per germline, CDR1 MNHEY and CDR2 SMNVEV (reference sequence). The CDR3 has 14 residues. Trimming pared 1 base from V and 2 bases from J, leaving 9 bases between. The chain's CDR3 is CASSLYGPAYEQYF. The CDR3, as DNA: TGTGCCAGCAGTTTATATGGGCCCGCCTACGAGCAGTACTTC.

The V call is TRBV23-1, the J call TRBJ2-6, with D possibly matching TRBD1 (6 bases). TRBV23-1 is assigned to the ORF class and has an uncertain function. Trimming stripped 4 bases from V and 0 bases from J, with 19 bases between. The CDR3 loop spans 19 amino acids. For the CDR3, the DNA is TGCGCCAGCAGTCGTTATAGGGGGAAGAAAATCTCTGGGGCCAACGTCCTGACTTTC. Translated, it gives CASSRYRGKKISGANVLTF.

This clonotype was observed a handful of times. The rearrangement links TRBV6-5 to TRBJ1-5, with D perhaps matching TRBD1 (5 bases). Trimming removed 3 bases from V and 8 bases from J, with 14 bases in between. The CDR3 has 14 residues. Germline CDR1 MNHEY, CDR2 SVGAGI. The CDR3 protein is CASSYVVGVKPQHF. CDR3 nucleotides: TGTGCCAGCAGTTATGTTGTAGGGGTTAAGCCCCAGCATTTT.

With respect to this clonotype: This may stem from a read error, because a much larger clone lies one nucleotide away. V usage is TRBV6-5 and J usage is TRBJ2-7; 8 positions match TRBD1. The CDR3 covers 13 residues. CDR1 is MNHEY and CDR2 is SVGAGI in the germline V gene. CDR3 bases: TGTGTCAGCAGTACCCAGGGGGCCAACGAGCAGTACTTC. Translation: CVSSTQGANEQYF.

The chain joins TRBV3-1 to TRBJ2-3; 9 positions match TRBD1. CDR1 is LGHDT and CDR2 is YNNKEL in the germline V gene (reference sequence). V trimming: 4 bases; J trimming: 6 bases; junction bases outside the gene matches: 8. The CDR3 has 15 amino acids. CDR3 amino acids: CASSRGTGFMDTQYF. The CDR3 nucleotides are TGTGCCAGCAGCCGAGGGACAGGGTTTATGGATACGCAGTATTTT.

The sample holds a few counts of this clonotype. The V gene is TRBV11-2, the J gene TRBJ2-7; D unresolved. The V gene's germline CDR1 is SGHAT and CDR2 FQNNGV. Trimming left V 1 base short and J 0 bases short, with 10 bases between. The CDR3 runs to 15 residues. In DNA, the CDR3 is TGTGCCAGCAGCTTAGGGGCGGCACGCTCCTACGAGCAGTACTTC. Translating it yields CASSLGAARSYEQYF.

The chain links TRBV28 to TRBJ2-7; D may be TRBD2 (6 bases). The CDR3 consists of 15 residues. The germline V and J ends were trimmed by 6 bases and 7 bases, with 22 bases remaining between them. Looked up from germline, CDR1 is MDHEN and CDR2 is SYDVKM. CDR3 region: CASSQSGRGIREQYF. The CDR3 DNA is TGTGCCAGCAGCCAATCCGGACGGGGGATTCGTGAGCAGTACTTC.

V gene TRBV6-2 or TRBV6-3 combines with J gene TRBJ2-7; 8 nucleotides line up with TRBD2. V was clipped by 7 bases and J by 2 bases; unmatched bases: 10. The CDR3 is made up of 15 amino acids. The germline CDR1 and CDR2 sequences are MNHEY and SVGEGT. The CDR3 here is CASTEGGRTPYEQYF. The CDR3 DNA sequence: TGTGCCAGCACCGAAGGCGGGAGGACGCCCTACGAGCAGTACTTC.